The rows below give T cell receptor beta chains drawn from one sample of a study of OX40 agonist ivuxolimab in advanced cancers. Profiling relied on immunoSEQ multiplex PCR, and the TCRdb table lists in-frame clones only, not all of them. The sample yields around 66,000 clones, 70% to 90% seen once. The material was CD4+ or CD8+ T cells sorted from blood, obtained in a trial of the OX40 agonist ivuxolimab. The receptors come from an adult with an advanced solid tumor such as melanoma, head and neck, liver or kidney cancer. CDR3s include the opening cysteine and the closing phenylalanine or tryptophan. The D gene is left open where the match is weak. Size is stated for part of the rows, as once, few or many counts, or as a class when the clone is expanded.

clone size	J gene	D gene	V gene	CDR3 protein	CDR3 DNA
-	TRBJ2-7	TRBD1	TRBV11-2	CASSFVYRGQYEQYF	TGTGCCAGCAGCTTCGTATACAGGGGGCAATACGAGCAGTACTTC
-	TRBJ1-5	-	TRBV19	CASSINGEQPQHF	TGTGCCAGTAGTATTAACGGGGAGCAGCCCCAGCATTTT
-	TRBJ1-4	-	TRBV2	CASSDTGEKLFF	TGTGCCAGCAGTGATACAGGTGAAAAACTGTTTTTT
-	TRBJ2-7	TRBD1	TRBV9	CASSPGQGAYEQYF	TGTGCCAGCAGCCCCGGACAGGGGGCCTACGAGCAGTACTTC
-	TRBJ2-7	TRBD1	TRBV7-6	CASSLAPVGGQGTYEQYF	TGTGCCAGCAGCTTAGCTCCGGTGGGGGGACAGGGGACCTACGAGCAGTACTTC
-	TRBJ1-1	-	TRBV15	CATSRDVRNTEAFF	TGTGCCACCAGCAGAGATGTGCGGAACACTGAAGCTTTCTTT
-	TRBJ2-3	-	TRBV11-2	CASSLDQGTDTQYF	TGTGCCAGCAGCTTAGATCAAGGGACAGATACGCAGTATTTT
-	TRBJ1-6	-	TRBV23-1	CASSRGVGGKAQYLDSPLHF	TGCGCCAGCAGTCGTGGGGTGGGAGGGAAGGCCCAGTATCTGGATTCACCCCTCCACTTT
-	TRBJ1-2	-	TRBV5-4	CASSGWESLYGYTF	TGTGCCAGCAGTGGATGGGAGTCATTGTATGGCTACACCTTC
once	TRBJ2-5	TRBD1	TRBV27	CASSLSGTVQETQYF	TGTGCCAGCAGTTTATCCGGGACAGTCCAAGAGACCCAGTACTTC
-	TRBJ2-7	-	TRBV5-4	CASSLKSDSYEQYF	TGTGCCAGCAGCTTAAAATCGGACAGCTACGAGCAGTACTTC
-	TRBJ2-1	-	TRBV6-1	CASSRTTPRGNEQFF	TGTGCCAGCAGTAGGACCACCCCTCGGGGCAATGAGCAGTTCTTC
-	TRBJ1-4	-	TRBV2	CASSPERKLFF	TGTGCCAGCAGCCCAGAGAGGAAACTGTTTTTT
once	TRBJ2-7	TRBD1	TRBV4-3	CASSQQTGGLDEQYF	TGCGCCAGCAGTCAACAGACAGGGGGATTGGACGAGCAGTACTTC
once	TRBJ1-1	TRBD1	TRBV6-1	CASSSTGVITEAFF	TGTGCCAGCAGTTCAACAGGGGTAATCACTGAAGCTTTCTTT
-	TRBJ1-3	-	TRBV7-9	CASSLQEGSGNTIYF	TGTGCCAGCAGCTTACAGGAGGGATCTGGAAACACCATATATTTT
few	TRBJ2-1	-	TRBV5-1	CASSFPRQAPPYNEQFF	TGCGCCAGCAGCTTCCCCCGACAGGCACCCCCCTACAATGAGCAGTTCTTC
-	TRBJ1-6	-	TRBV11-2	CASSPATAGVNSPLHF	TGTGCCAGCAGCCCAGCGACGGCGGGGGTGAACTCACCCCTCCACTTT
-	TRBJ2-1	-	TRBV19	CASSIVARLNNEQFF	TGTGCCAGTAGTATTGTGGCGAGATTGAACAATGAGCAGTTCTTC
once	TRBJ2-3	-	TRBV7-9	CASSLRAPRDTQYF	TGTGCCAGCAGCCTACGGGCTCCCCGGGATACGCAGTATTTT
-	TRBJ2-7	-	TRBV13	CASSPRTGSYEQYF	TGTGCCAGCAGCCCCCGGACTGGCTCCTACGAGCAGTACTTC
-	TRBJ2-2	TRBD1	TRBV4-3	CASSQDHRGSNTGELFF	TGCGCCAGCAGCCAAGACCACAGGGGCTCGAACACCGGGGAGCTGTTTTTT
few	TRBJ2-7	TRBD2	TRBV7-2	CANSISGTPGEQYF	TGTGCCAACTCTATTAGCGGGACCCCGGGGGAGCAGTACTTC
-	TRBJ1-1	TRBD1	TRBV19	CASSDRGNTEAFF	TGTGCCAGTAGTGACAGGGGGAACACTGAAGCTTTCTTT
few	TRBJ1-1	-	TRBV10-2	CASRDMNTEAFF	TGCGCCAGCAGGGACATGAACACTGAAGCTTTCTTT
-	TRBJ2-4	TRBD2	TRBV9	CASSVDPPAGTKNIQYF	TGTGCCAGCAGCGTAGACCCGCCAGCGGGGACCAAAAACATTCAGTACTTC
few	TRBJ1-6	-	TRBV18	CASSTGNSPLHF	TGTGCCAGCTCAACAGGGAATTCACCCCTCCACTTT
-	TRBJ1-5	-	TRBV19	CASSINANSNQPQHF	TGTGCCAGTAGTATTAATGCCAATAGCAATCAGCCCCAGCATTTT
once	TRBJ2-7	TRBD1	TRBV7-8	CASNQRQGWGYEQYF	TGTGCCAGCAACCAAAGACAGGGTTGGGGCTACGAGCAGTACTTC
few	TRBJ1-4	-	TRBV7-9	CAGLRGEKLFF	TGTGCCGGCCTCAGGGGTGAAAAACTGTTTTTT
few	TRBJ2-3	-	TRBV20-1	CSAWHTDTQYF	TGCAGTGCGTGGCACACAGATACGCAGTATTTT
-	TRBJ2-1	-	TRBV19	CASSIPGRLNEQFF	TGTGCCAGTAGTATCCCGGGCCGGCTGAATGAGCAGTTCTTC
-	TRBJ1-4	TRBD1	TRBV2	CASSLGQAANEKLFF	TGTGCCAGCAGCCTTGGACAGGCGGCTAATGAAAAACTGTTTTTT
-	TRBJ1-2	-	TRBV7-9	CASSLVGNYGYTF	TGTGCCAGCAGCTTAGTCGGTAACTATGGCTACACCTTC
-	TRBJ1-4	-	TRBV18	CASSPILQAGVEKLFF	TGTGCCAGCTCACCAATCCTCCAAGCAGGGGTGGAAAAACTGTTTTTT
-	TRBJ2-7	-	TRBV7-8	CASSLGVRSSYEQYF	TGTGCCAGCAGCTTAGGGGTCAGATCCTCCTACGAGCAGTACTTC
-	TRBJ2-7	-	TRBV6-5	CASVGSHEQYF	TGTGCCAGCGTGGGGAGCCACGAGCAGTACTTC
-	TRBJ1-6	-	TRBV5-1	CASSLVPSSYNSPLHF	TGCGCCAGCAGCTTGGTGCCGAGCTCCTATAATTCACCCCTCCACTTT
-	TRBJ1-2	-	TRBV13	CASSLGPYGYTF	TGTGCCAGCAGCTTAGGTCCCTATGGCTACACCTTC
-	TRBJ1-1	-	TRBV14	CASSQIGLGIEAFF	TGTGCCAGCAGCCAGATCGGTTTGGGGATTGAAGCTTTCTTT
-	TRBJ2-3	-	TRBV20-1	CRAGMGDTQYF	TGCAGGGCGGGCATGGGAGATACGCAGTATTTT
-	TRBJ1-1	TRBD1	TRBV18	CASSLGQVTEAFF	TGTGCCAGCTCACTGGGACAGGTCACTGAAGCTTTCTTT
-	TRBJ1-1	-	TRBV15	CATSTRGRDTEAFF	TGTGCCACCAGCACCCGGGGGCGGGACACTGAAGCTTTCTTT
once	TRBJ2-5	-	TRBV27	CASSPRWVGQETQYF	TGTGCCAGCAGCCCTAGGTGGGTTGGGCAAGAGACCCAGTACTTC
-	TRBJ2-3	-	TRBV7-9	CASSLASLPGGTDTQYF	TGTGCCAGCAGCTTAGCCTCACTCCCGGGGGGCACAGATACGCAGTATTTT
-	TRBJ1-4	-	TRBV5-1	CASSLARDKSEKLFF	TGCGCCAGCAGCTTGGCCCGGGACAAGTCGGAAAAACTGTTTTTT
few	TRBJ2-1	TRBD2	TRBV18	CASSPEQRGGLEQFF	TGTGCCAGCTCACCTGAGCAGCGGGGGGGCCTTGAGCAGTTCTTC
-	TRBJ2-2	TRBD2	TRBV19	CASSTGGNTGELFF	TGTGCCAGTTCAACGGGGGGAAACACCGGGGAGCTGTTTTTT
-	TRBJ2-1	-	TRBV11-2	CASSARLGSNNEQFF	TGTGCCAGCAGCGCGCGACTAGGATCTAACAATGAGCAGTTCTTC
-	TRBJ2-5	TRBD1	TRBV23-1	CASSQSRTGEETQYF	TGCGCCAGCAGTCAATCGAGGACAGGGGAGGAGACCCAGTACTTC
-	TRBJ2-5	TRBD2	TRBV15	CATSRDKLAETQYF	TGTGCCACCAGCAGAGATAAACTAGCGGAGACCCAGTACTTC
-	TRBJ1-2	-	TRBV4-3	CASSQDPGGSYGYTF	TGCGCCAGCAGCCAAGATCCCGGGGGCAGCTATGGCTACACCTTC